One T cell receptor beta chain is described in this entry. Its antigen remains unknown. CDR3 size: 16 residues. Trimming cost V 0 bases and J 6 bases, with 15 bases left between them. Germline assignment: CDR1 ENHRY and CDR2 SYGVKD. PCR primers comprised 60 Vbeta and 13 Jbeta primers. Study processing details: A later analysis counted some 87 million unique TCR beta chains, about 11 million shared. Some clones are missing from TCRdb's copy, which holds only in-frame ones; the method was immunoSEQ multiplex PCR. That table furnishes V, J and clone size, whereas the DNA furnished D and trimming. Of about 160,000 clones listed, 65% to 70% are singletons. The data originate from a study of cytomegalovirus exposure and HLA in healthy donors. Study results and caveats: V- and J-gene trimming in TCR beta was tied to a missense DCLRE1C variant by an analysis performed later. Prior analysis indicated that the majority of TCR beta V segments exhibited productivity approximately 87% or approximately 30% of the time.

The sequence came from a woman in her late teens or twenties in good health and CMV-seropositive. This chain links TRBV10-3 with TRBJ1-5, with D perhaps matching TRBD1 (5 bases). Sequencing used PBMCs. CDR3 coding DNA: TGTGCCATCAGTGAGTCGAAGGCAGGGTGGGGTCAGCCCCAGCATTTT. Translating it yields CAISESKAGWGQPQHF.